A single sample is the source of the 15 T cell receptor beta chains below, sequenced in a study of blood T cell repertoires in COVID-19. Profiled with immunoSEQ multiplex PCR; TCRdb holds only in-frame clones, not every one. The sample lists roughly 500,000 clones, more than 75% occurring once. Sequencing input: PBMCs or T cells enriched from blood (not recorded which). The receptors here all came from a woman aged 35 to 49 who had recovered from COVID-19.

The rearrangement links TRBV30 to TRBJ1-1, with unresolved D. The CDR3 has 12 residues. Trimming removed 7 bases from V and 0 bases from J, with 9 bases in between. CDR1 is GTSNPN and CDR2 is SVGIG in the germline V gene (reference sequence). The CDR3 DNA is TGTGCCTCAGACCGGGTGAACACTGAAGCTTTCTTT. This sequence encodes CASDRVNTEAFF.

The chain joins TRBV7-6 to TRBJ2-1; D is uncertain. Trimming removed 5 bases at V and 5 bases at J, with 7 bases between. Germline CDR1 and CDR2: SGHVS and FNYEAQ. The CDR3 loop spans 12 amino acids. For the CDR3, the DNA is TGTGCCAGCAGCCTCGGTCACAATGAGCAGTTCTTC. This sequence encodes CASSLGHNEQFF.

The chain is built from TRBV2 and TRBJ2-5; no definite D call. Germline V gene sequence: CDR1 SNHLY, CDR2 FYNNEI. The V gene lost 7 bases and the J gene lost 2 bases, with 11 bases spanning the gap. The CDR3 contains 13 residues. This chain's CDR3 is CASTGALQETQYF. CDR3 nucleotide sequence: TGTGCCAGCACTGGTGCACTACAAGAGACCCAGTACTTC.

V usage is TRBV28 and J usage is TRBJ1-4; D unresolved. The CDR3 extends over 11 amino acids. The V end lost 3 bases, the J end lost 10 bases, and 6 bases lay between the germline ends. CDR1 is MDHEN, CDR2 SYDVKM, per germline. CDR3 sequence: CASSLERKLFF. CDR3 DNA: TGTGCCAGCAGTTTGGAGAGAAAACTGTTTTTT.

V usage is TRBV7-2 and J usage is TRBJ1-1; TRBD1 matches 7 bases. Trimming removed 5 bases from V and 1 base from J; junction bases left unmatched: 7. Germline loops: CDR1 SGHTA, CDR2 FQGNSA. The CDR3 sequence is 15 residues long. This chain's CDR3 is CASSASRGRNTEAFF. The CDR3 DNA follows: TGTGCCAGCAGCGCAAGCAGGGGGAGGAACACTGAAGCTTTCTTT. Using reference TRBV7-2 and TRBJ1-1 for the parts outside the CDR3, the full variable domain is GAGVSQSPSNKVTEKGKDVELRCDPISGHTALYWYRQSLGQGLEFLIYFQGNSAPDKSGLPSDRFSAERTGGSVSTLTIQRTQQEDSAVYLCASSASRGRNTEAFFGQGTRLTVV.

This sequence joins TRBV10-3 and TRBJ2-1; the match to TRBD2 covers 9 bases. The CDR3 sequence is 16 residues long. CDR1 and CDR2 (germline): ENHRY, SYGVKD. V shed 6 bases, J shed 9 bases, and the junction held 15 bases outside the gene matches. CDR3 loop: CAISQFWSSGRLEQFF. The DNA of the CDR3 is TGTGCCATCAGCCAGTTCTGGAGTAGCGGGAGACTTGAGCAGTTCTTC.

The chain is built from TRBV14 and TRBJ2-2, with a weak D call TRBD1 (6 bases). Looked up from germline, CDR1 is SGHDN and CDR2 is FVKESK. The CDR3 loop spans 16 amino acids. The ends were cut back, 4 bases at V and 3 bases at J, with 15 bases in the middle. CDR3 sequence reads: CASSPDSLTDTGELFF. CDR3 nucleotide sequence: TGTGCCAGCAGCCCGGACAGTCTCACAGACACCGGGGAGCTGTTTTTT.

CDR3 nucleotides: TGTGCCACCAGCAGAGATCCCTATTACGAGCAGTACTTC. Its translation: CATSRDPYYEQYF. J is TRBJ2-7 and V is TRBV15, with D uncertain. The length of the CDR3 is 13 residues. With 0 bases removed from V and 4 bases from J, the gap between germline ends came to 7 bases. CDR1 is LNHNV and CDR2 is YYDKDF in the germline V gene (reference sequence).

The CDR3 here is CASSFWQGSSYNEQFF. The DNA for the CDR3 is TGTGCCAGCAGCTTTTGGCAGGGAAGCTCCTACAATGAGCAGTTCTTC. The chain has TRBV11-2 and TRBJ2-1, with D maybe TRBD1 (5 bases). The CDR3 extends over 16 amino acids. V was cut by 3 bases and J by 0 bases, with 12 bases left in between. In germline, CDR1 is SGHAT, CDR2 FQNNGV.

This clone was seen more than once but under ten times. This rearrangement joins TRBV27 to TRBJ1-1, with a possible D match to TRBD1 (5 bases). Trimming removed 6 bases at V and 4 bases at J, with 9 bases between. The CDR3 contains 12 residues. Germline lookup yields CDR1 MNHEY and CDR2 SMNVEV (reference sequence). This CDR3 is CASRTGLTEAFF. CDR3 sequence (DNA): TGTGCCAGCAGAACAGGTCTCACTGAAGCTTTCTTT.

The chain combines TRBV11-3 with TRBJ1-2; no clear D gene. CDR3 length: 14 residues. Looked up from germline, CDR1 is SGHNT and CDR2 is YENEEA. The V gene lost 0 bases and the J gene lost 6 bases, with 11 bases spanning the gap. The CDR3, as DNA: TGTGCCAGCAGCTTAGAGGCGCGGGCCCATGGCTACACCTTC. Encoded protein: CASSLEARAHGYTF.

The chain joins TRBV15 to TRBJ2-7; D is perhaps TRBD1 (5 bases). Between the trimmed V and J ends, which lost 6 bases and 4 bases, there was a span of 13 bases. The CDR3 covers 13 residues. Germline CDR1 and CDR2: LNHNV and YYDKDF (reference sequence). CDR3 in DNA: TGTGCCACCAGTCAGAACGCAGGGTACGAGCAGTACTTC. Translated: CATSQNAGYEQYF.

This clone was picked up one time. The rearrangement joins TRBV4-2 to TRBJ1-2; perhaps TRBD1 as D (5 bases). The CDR3 loop spans 14 amino acids. Germline V gene data show CDR1 as LGHNA and CDR2 as YNFKEQ. Between the trimmed V and J ends, which lost 8 bases and 7 bases, there was a span of 20 bases. The CDR3: CASGEVETVGGYTF. The CDR3 nucleotides read TGTGCCAGCGGGGAGGTTGAGACAGTTGGTGGCTACACCTTC.

This chain connects TRBV7-2 to TRBJ1-3, with TRBD1 as a possible D gene (6 bases). CDR3 length equals 16 residues. Trimming took off 3 bases at V and 4 bases at J, with 16 bases between the two ends. Germline V lookup: CDR1 SGHTA, CDR2 FQGNSA. The CDR3 sequence: CASSLRRTDLGNTIYF. The DNA for the CDR3 is TGTGCCAGCAGCTTGAGGCGGACAGACCTAGGAAACACCATATATTTT.

The J gene is TRBJ2-1, the V gene TRBV5-6; tentative D call: TRBD1 (6 bases). CDR1 is SGHDT, CDR2 YYEEEE, per germline. Trimming removed 4 bases from V and 5 bases from J, with 10 bases in between. The CDR3 sequence is 13 residues long. Here the CDR3 DNA reads TGTGCCAGCAGCCCGGACAGCCACAATGAGCAGTTCTTC. This codes for CASSPDSHNEQFF. The full variable domain, rest sourced from reference TRBV5-6 and TRBJ2-1, is DAGVTQSPTHLIKTRGQQVTLRCSPKSGHDTVSWYQQALGQGPQFIFQYYEEEERQRGNFPDRFSGHQFPNYSSELNVNALLLGDSALYLCASSPDSHNEQFFGPGTRLTVL.